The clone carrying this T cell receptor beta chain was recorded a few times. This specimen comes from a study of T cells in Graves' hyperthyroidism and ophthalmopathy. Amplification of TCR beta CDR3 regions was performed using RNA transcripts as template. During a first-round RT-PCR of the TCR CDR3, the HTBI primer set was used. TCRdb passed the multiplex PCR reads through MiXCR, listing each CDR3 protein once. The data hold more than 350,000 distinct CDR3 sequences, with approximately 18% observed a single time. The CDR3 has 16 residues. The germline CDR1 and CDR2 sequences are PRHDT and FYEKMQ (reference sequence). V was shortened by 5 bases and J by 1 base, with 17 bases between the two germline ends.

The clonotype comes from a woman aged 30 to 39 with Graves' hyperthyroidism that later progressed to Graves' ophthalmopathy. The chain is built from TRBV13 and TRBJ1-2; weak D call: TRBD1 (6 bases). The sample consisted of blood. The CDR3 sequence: CASSHRRGWGNYGYTF. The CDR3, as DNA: TGTGCCAGCAGCCACCGCAGGGGATGGGGTAACTATGGCTACACCTTC.